Many counts were recorded for the clone carrying this T cell receptor (beta chain). Its antigen is undetermined. V was pared by 5 bases and J by 4 bases, with 9 bases of the junction left unmatched. This CDR3 is built from 15 residues. Germline lookup yields CDR1 SGHRS and CDR2 YFSETQ. From 300 to 400 ng of RNA, a library with molecular barcoded alpha/delta and beta/gamma adaptors was made. Each CDR3 protein gets one entry after TCRdb re-called the reads with MiXCR. The sample includes about 58,000 distinct CDR3 sequences, about 12% seen only once; the top ten take 16%. The data are from a study of read filtering for tumor transcriptome and immune sequencing. Study observations and caveats: Without single-read clonotypes, shared clonotype proportions correlated more between IR-seq and RNA-seq.

J is TRBJ2-1 and V is TRBV5-1; 7 positions agree with TRBD1. The sequencing input was a population of CD138-negative cells sorted from bone marrow. The clonotype originates from a donor at least 40 years old with multiple myeloma. CDR3 residues: CASSTSPTGYNEQFF. CDR3 in DNA: TGCGCCAGCAGTACTTCCCCGACAGGGTACAATGAGCAGTTCTTC.